This T cell receptor beta chain was recorded in a study of blood T cell repertoires in COVID-19. Study-wide context: The samples span acute and convalescent COVID-19 from the United States, Italy and Spain.

The protocol was immunoSEQ multiplex PCR, while the TCRdb copy is restricted to in-frame clones and leaves out a portion. The sample yields about 260,000 clones, about 90% seen once. Sequenced material: peripheral blood. The sequence was obtained from a young adult with COVID-19, enrolled during active disease.

The CDR3 DNA is TGTGGGGGGGGTAAAAGCCAGCCCCAGCATTTT. Protein: CGGGKSQPQHF. V usage is TRBV6-5 and J usage is TRBJ1-5, with D possibly being TRBD1 (5 bases). The CDR3 is made up of 11 amino acids. CDR1 MNHEY and CDR2 SVGAGI come from the germline V gene.